This T cell receptor (beta chain) was profiled in a study of cytomegalovirus exposure and HLA in healthy donors. Overall study results and limits: Listed as cytomegalovirus-associated were 150 or so TCR beta chains.

This clone was detected a few times. Antigen unknown. V lost 4 bases and J lost 1, with 10 bases in between. CDR3 length equals 13 residues. The germline CDR1 and CDR2 sequences are GTSNPN and SVGIG (reference sequence). Vbeta (60) and Jbeta (13) primers were used in the PCR. Using immunoSEQ multiplex PCR, the repertoire was profiled, and TCRdb retains in-frame clones only, with some absent. Of some 250,000 clones in the sample, more than 75% were seen once. The sequencing input was PBMCs. The receptor comes from a woman aged 40 to 55 in good health and CMV-seropositive. The chain couples TRBV30 to TRBJ1-1; D gene ambiguous. The DNA for the CDR3 is TGTGCCTGGATTACACAGCAGAACACTGAAGCTTTCTTT. It is translated as CAWITQQNTEAFF.